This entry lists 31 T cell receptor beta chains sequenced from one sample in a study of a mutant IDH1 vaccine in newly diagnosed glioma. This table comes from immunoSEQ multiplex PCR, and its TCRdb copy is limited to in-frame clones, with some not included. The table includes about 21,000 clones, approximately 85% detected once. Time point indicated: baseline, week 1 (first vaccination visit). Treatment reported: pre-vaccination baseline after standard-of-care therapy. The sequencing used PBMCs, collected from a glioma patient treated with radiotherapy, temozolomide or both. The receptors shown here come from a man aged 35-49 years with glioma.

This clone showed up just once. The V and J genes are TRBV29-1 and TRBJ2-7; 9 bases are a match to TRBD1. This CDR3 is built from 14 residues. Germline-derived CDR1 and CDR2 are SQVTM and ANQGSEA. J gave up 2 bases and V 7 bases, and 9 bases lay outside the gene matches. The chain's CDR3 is CSADPRDRAYEQYV. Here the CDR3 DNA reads TGCAGCGCCGATCCTCGGGACAGGGCCTACGAGCAGTACGTC.

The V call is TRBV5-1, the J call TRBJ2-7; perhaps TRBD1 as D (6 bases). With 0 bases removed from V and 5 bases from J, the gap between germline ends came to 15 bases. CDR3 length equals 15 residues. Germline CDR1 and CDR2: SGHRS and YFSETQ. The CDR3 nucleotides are TGCGCCAGCAGCTTGGTGGACAGTACTACCCACGAGCAGTACTTC. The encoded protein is CASSLVDSTTHEQYF.

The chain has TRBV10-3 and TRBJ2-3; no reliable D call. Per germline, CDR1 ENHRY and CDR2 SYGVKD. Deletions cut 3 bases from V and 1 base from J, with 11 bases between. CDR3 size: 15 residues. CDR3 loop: CAISDPAKGTDTQYF. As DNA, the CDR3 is TGTGCCATCAGTGATCCAGCCAAGGGCACAGATACGCAGTATTTT.

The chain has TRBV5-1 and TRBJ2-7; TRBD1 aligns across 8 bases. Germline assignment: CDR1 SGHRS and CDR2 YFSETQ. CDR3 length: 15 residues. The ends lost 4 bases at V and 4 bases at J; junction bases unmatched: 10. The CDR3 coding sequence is TGCGCCAGCAGCCGAGGGTCCCAGGGGGCATACGAGCAGTACTTC. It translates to CASSRGSQGAYEQYF. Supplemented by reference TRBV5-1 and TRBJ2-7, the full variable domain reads KAGVTQTPRYLIKTRGQQVTLSCSPISGHRSVSWYQQTPGQGLQFLFEYFSETQRNKGNFPGRFSGRQFSNSRSEMNVSTLELGDSALYLCASSRGSQGAYEQYFGPGTRLTVT.

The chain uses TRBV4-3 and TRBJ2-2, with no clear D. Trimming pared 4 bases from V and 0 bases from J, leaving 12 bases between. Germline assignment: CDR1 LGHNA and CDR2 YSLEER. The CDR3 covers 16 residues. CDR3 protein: CASSRLETTNTGELFF. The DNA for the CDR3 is TGCGCCAGCAGCCGGCTAGAGACCACGAACACCGGGGAGCTGTTTTTT.

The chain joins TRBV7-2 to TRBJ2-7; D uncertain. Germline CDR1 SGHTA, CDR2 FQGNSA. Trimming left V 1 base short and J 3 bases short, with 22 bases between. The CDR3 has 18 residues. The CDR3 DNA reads TGTGCCAGCAGCTTAGTATCGATTAGGGCACCTAGTTACTACGAGCAGTACTTC. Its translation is CASSLVSIRAPSYYEQYF.

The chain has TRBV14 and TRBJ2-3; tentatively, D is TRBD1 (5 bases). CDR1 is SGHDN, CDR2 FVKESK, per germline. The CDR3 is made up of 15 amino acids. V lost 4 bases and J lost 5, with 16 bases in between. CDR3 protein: CASSRLGPSVDTQYF. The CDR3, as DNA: TGTGCCAGCAGCCGGTTGGGGCCAAGTGTAGATACGCAGTATTTT.

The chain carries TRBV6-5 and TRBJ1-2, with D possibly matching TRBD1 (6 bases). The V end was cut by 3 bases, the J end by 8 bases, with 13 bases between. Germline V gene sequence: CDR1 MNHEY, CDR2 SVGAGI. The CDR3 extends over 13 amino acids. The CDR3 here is CASSYGGAEGYTF. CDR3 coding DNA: TGTGCCAGCAGTTATGGGGGCGCGGAGGGCTACACCTTC.

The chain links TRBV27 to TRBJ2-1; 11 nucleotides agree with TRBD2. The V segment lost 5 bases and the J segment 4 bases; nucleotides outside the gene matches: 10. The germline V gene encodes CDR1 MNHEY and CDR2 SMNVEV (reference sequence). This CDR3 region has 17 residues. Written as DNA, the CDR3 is TGTGCCAGCAGTCCGACAACTGGGACTAGCGGATACAATGAGCAGTTCTTC. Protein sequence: CASSPTTGTSGYNEQFF.

The CDR3 is CASSFEPNTEAFF. DNA for the CDR3: TGTGCCAGCAGCTTCGAGCCAAACACTGAAGCTTTCTTT. The rearrangement joins TRBV5-6 to TRBJ1-1, with D uncertain. The V gene lost 2 bases and the J gene lost 2 bases, with 7 bases spanning the gap. This CDR3 has 13 residues. The germline V gene has CDR1 SGHDT and CDR2 YYEEEE.

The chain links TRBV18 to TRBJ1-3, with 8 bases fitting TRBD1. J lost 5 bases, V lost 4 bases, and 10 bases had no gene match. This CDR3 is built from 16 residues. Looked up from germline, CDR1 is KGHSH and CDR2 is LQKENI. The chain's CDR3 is CASSQDLQGGRNTIYF. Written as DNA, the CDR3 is TGTGCCAGCTCACAAGACCTACAGGGGGGAAGAAACACCATATATTTT. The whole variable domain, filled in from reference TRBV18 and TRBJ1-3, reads NAGVMQNPRHLVRRRGQEARLRCSPMKGHSHVYWYRQLPEEGLKFMVYLQKENIIDESGMPKERFSAEFPKEGPSILRIQQVVRGDSAAYFCASSQDLQGGRNTIYFGEGSWLTVV.

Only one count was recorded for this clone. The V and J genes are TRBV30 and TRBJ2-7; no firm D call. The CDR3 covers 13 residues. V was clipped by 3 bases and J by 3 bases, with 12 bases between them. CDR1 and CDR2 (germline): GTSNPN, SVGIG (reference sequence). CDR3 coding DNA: TGTGCCTGGAGGGTAAAGGGTCGCTACGAGCAGTACGTC. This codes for CAWRVKGRYEQYV.

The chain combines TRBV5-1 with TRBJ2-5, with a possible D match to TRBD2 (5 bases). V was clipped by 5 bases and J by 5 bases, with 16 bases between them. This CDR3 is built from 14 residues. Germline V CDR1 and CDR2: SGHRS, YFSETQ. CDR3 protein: CASREGRFSETQYF. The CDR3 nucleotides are TGCGCCAGCAGAGAGGGAAGGTTTTCGGAGACCCAGTACTTC.

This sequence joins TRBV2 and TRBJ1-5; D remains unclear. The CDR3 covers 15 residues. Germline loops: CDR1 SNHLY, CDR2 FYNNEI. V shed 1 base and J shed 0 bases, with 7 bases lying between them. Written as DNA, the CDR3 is TGTGCCAGCAGTGAAGGAGAATATAGCAATCAGCCCCAGCATTTT. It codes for CASSEGEYSNQPQHF.

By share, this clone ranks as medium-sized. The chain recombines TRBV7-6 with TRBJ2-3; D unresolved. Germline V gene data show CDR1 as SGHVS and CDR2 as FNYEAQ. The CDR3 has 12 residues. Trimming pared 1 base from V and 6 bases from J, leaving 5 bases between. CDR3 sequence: CASSLGFDTQYF. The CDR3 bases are TGTGCCAGCAGCTTAGGGTTCGATACGCAGTATTTT.

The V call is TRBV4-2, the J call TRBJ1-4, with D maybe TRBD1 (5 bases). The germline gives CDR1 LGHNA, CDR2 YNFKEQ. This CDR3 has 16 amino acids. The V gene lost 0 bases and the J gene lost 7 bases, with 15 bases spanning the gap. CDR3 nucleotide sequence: TGTGCCAGCAGCCAAGAGTCAGGGCAGGGCTTTGAAAAACTGTTTTTT. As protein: CASSQESGQGFEKLFF.

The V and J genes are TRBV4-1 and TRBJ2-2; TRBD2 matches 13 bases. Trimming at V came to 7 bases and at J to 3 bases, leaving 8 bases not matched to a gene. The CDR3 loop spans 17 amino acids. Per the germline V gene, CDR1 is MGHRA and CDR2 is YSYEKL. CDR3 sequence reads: CASTAQGTSGDTGELFF. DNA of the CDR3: TGCGCCAGCACGGCACAAGGGACTAGCGGGGACACCGGGGAGCTGTTTTTT.

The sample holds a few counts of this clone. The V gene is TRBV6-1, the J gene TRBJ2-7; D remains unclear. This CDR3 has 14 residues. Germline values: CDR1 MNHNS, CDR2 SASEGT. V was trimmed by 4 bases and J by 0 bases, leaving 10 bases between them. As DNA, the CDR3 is TGTGCCAGCAGTGCGTTGTGGAGCTCCTACGAGCAGTACGTC. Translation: CASSALWSSYEQYV.

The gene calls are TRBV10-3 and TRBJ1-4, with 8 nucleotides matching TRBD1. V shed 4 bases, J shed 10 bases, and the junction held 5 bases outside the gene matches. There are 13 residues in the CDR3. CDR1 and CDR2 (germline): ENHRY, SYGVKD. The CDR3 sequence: CAISGPTGGKLFF. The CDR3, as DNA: TGTGCCATCAGTGGCCCCACAGGGGGAAAACTGTTTTTT.

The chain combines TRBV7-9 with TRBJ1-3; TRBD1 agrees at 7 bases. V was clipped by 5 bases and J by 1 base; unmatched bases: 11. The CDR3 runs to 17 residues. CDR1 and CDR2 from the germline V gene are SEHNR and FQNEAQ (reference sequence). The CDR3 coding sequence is TGTGCCAGCAGCGAAAGAGGGGGCATTTTTTCTGGAAACACCATATATTTT. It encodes CASSERGGIFSGNTIYF.

Written as DNA, the CDR3 is TGTGCCAGCAGCTATAGCGGGAGCTCCTACGAGCAGTACTTC. It codes for CASSYSGSSYEQYF. The chain recombines TRBV2 with TRBJ2-7; 9 bases match TRBD2. The CDR3 runs 14 residues. V was pared by 6 bases and J by 0 bases, with 3 bases of the junction left unmatched. Per germline, CDR1 SNHLY and CDR2 FYNNEI.

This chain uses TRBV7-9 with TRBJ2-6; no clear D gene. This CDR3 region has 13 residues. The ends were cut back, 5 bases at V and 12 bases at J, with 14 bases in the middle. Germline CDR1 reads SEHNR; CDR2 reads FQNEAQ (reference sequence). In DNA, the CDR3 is TGTGCCAGCAGCCCGTCTCTCGTGCGCGTCCTGACTTTC. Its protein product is CASSPSLVRVLTF.

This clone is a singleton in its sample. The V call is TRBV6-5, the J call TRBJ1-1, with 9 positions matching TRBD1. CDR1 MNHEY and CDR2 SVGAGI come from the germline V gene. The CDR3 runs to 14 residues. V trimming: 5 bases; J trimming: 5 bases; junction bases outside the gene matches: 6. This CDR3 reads CASSIDRGGTEAFF. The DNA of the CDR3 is TGTGCCAGCAGTATCGACAGGGGGGGGACTGAAGCTTTCTTT.

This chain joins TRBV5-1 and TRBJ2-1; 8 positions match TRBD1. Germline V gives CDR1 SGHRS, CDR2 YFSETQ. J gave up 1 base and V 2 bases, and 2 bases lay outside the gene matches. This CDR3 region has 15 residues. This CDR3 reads CASSLGQGSYNEQFF. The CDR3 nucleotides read TGCGCCAGCAGCTTAGGACAGGGATCCTACAATGAGCAGTTCTTC.

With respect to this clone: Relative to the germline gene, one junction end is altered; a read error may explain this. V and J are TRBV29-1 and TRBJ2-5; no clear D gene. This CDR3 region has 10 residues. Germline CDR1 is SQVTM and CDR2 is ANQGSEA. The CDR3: CSVVQEAQYF. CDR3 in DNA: TGCAGCGTTGTTCAAGAGGCCCAGTACTTC.

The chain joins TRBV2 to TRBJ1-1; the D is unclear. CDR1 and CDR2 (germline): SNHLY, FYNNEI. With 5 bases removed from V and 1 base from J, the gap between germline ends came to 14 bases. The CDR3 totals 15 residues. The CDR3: CASSFSVTSNTEAFF. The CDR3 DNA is TGTGCCAGCAGTTTTTCAGTGACATCGAACACTGAAGCTTTCTTT.

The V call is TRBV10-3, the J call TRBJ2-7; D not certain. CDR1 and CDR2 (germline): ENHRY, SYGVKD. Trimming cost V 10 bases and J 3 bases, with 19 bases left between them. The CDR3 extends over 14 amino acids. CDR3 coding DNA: TGTGCCACCCGAGACCCGGGCGGTTTCTACGAGCAGTACGTC. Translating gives CATRDPGGFYEQYV.

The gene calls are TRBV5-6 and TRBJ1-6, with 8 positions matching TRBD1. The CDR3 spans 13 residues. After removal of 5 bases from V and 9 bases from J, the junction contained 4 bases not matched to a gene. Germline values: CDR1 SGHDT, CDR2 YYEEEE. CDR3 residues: CASSYTGGSPLHF. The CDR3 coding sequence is TGTGCCAGCAGTTACACAGGGGGTTCACCCCTCCACTTT.

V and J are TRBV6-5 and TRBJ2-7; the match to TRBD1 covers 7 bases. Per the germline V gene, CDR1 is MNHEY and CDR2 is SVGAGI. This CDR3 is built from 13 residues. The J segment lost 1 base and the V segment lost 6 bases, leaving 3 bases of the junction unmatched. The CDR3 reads CASRKQGSYEQYF. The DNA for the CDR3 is TGTGCCAGCAGGAAACAGGGGTCCTACGAGCAGTACTTC.

CDR3 sequence (DNA): TGTGCCAGCAGTTACTTAGGGGTTTCCTCTGGAAACACCATATATTTT. Amino acid sequence: CASSYLGVSSGNTIYF. The V call is TRBV6-5, the J call TRBJ1-3; TRBD1 is a possible D gene (5 bases). V lost 1 base and J 0 bases, leaving 10 bases between the germline ends. The CDR3 totals 16 residues. CDR1 and CDR2 from the germline V gene are MNHEY and SVGAGI.

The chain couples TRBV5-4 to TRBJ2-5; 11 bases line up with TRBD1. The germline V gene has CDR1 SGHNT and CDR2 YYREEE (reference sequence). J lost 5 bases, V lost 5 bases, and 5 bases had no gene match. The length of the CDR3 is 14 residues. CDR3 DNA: TGTGCCAGCAGAGCTGGACAGGGGGCTGAGACCCAGTACTTC. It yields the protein CASRAGQGAETQYF.